This T cell receptor (beta chain) was identified during a study of T cell repertoires in ileal Crohn's disease. Findings and limits, study-wide: All patients with clonality above 26.8% had endoscopic recurrence.

Time point described: inflamed ileum from the surgical specimen. Adults with ileal or ileocolonic Crohn's disease and an indication for resection were eligible. CDR3 length: 16 residues. V lost 4 bases to trimming and J lost 0 bases; unmatched junction nucleotides: 5. From germline, CDR1 is MNHEY and CDR2 SMNVEV (reference sequence). The protocol was immunoSEQ multiplex PCR, while the TCRdb copy is restricted to in-frame clones and leaves out a portion. The table records about 2,300 clones, about 92% of them present only once. Points on this clone: Antigen: not known.

The sequence was obtained from an adult with Crohn's disease. Sequenced material: ileal tissue. This rearrangement joins TRBV27 to TRBJ2-1; the match to TRBD2 covers 8 bases. The CDR3 protein is CASSSHSGSSYNEQFF. The CDR3 DNA is TGTGCCAGCAGTTCCCACAGCGGGAGCTCCTACAATGAGCAGTTCTTC.